The 19 T cell receptor beta chains listed next were all sequenced from one sample in a study of regulatory T cells in long-lasting Graves disease. The time point is: newly diagnosed GD, antithyroid drugs for less than 3 months. After RNA was extracted from PBMCs, the TCR library was made from it. TCR beta libraries were built with iRepertoire HTBI primers and Arm-PCR of CDR3 regions. TCRdb itself ran the multiplex PCR reads through MiXCR, one entry per CDR3 protein. The sample shows 350,000 to 500,000 distinct CDR3 sequences, 12% to 15% of them seen only once. The same data also contributed to another study, on T cells in Graves' hyperthyroidism and ophthalmopathy.

The specimen comprised peripheral blood mononuclear cells (PBMCs), sampled at new diagnosis, from a patient treated with antithyroid drugs. These receptors originate from a woman between 45 and 60 years old with Graves disease.

There are a few counts of this clonotype. J is TRBJ1-4 and V is TRBV5-1; D unresolved. Per germline, CDR1 SGHRS and CDR2 YFSETQ. V was cut by 2 bases and J by 6 bases, with 11 bases left in between. This CDR3 comprises 14 residues. CDR3 sequence (DNA): TGCGCCAGCAGCTTCCTCCCAGAGGATGAAAAACTGTTTTTT. This sequence encodes CASSFLPEDEKLFF.

Comments on this clonotype: A much larger clone differs from this one at a single base, so this may be a read error. The chain is built from TRBV4-1 and TRBJ1-1; D unresolved. Trimming left V 5 bases short and J 6 bases short, with 13 bases between. The CDR3 is made up of 13 amino acids. In germline, CDR1 is MGHRA, CDR2 YSYEKL. The CDR3 reads CASSRGYDAEAFF. DNA for the CDR3: TGCGCCAGCAGCAGAGGGTATGACGCTGAAGCTTTCTTT.

The chain carries TRBV18 and TRBJ2-4; D possibly corresponds to TRBD2 (5 bases). Looked up from germline, CDR1 is KGHSH and CDR2 is LQKENI. V lost 5 bases and J lost 4, with 15 bases in between. The CDR3 contains 15 residues. CDR3 nucleotides: TGTGCCAGCTCAAGAGGGCCAGAGCGAAAAAACATTCAGTACTTC. Encoded protein: CASSRGPERKNIQYF.

This clonotype was detected ten times or more. The rearrangement links TRBV11-2 to TRBJ2-1, with D unclear. The CDR3 is 12 amino acids. Germline assignment: CDR1 SGHAT and CDR2 FQNNGV. Trimming cost V 4 bases and J 4 bases, with 5 bases left between them. The CDR3 loop is CASSSEYNEQFF. CDR3 bases: TGTGCCAGCAGCTCCGAATACAATGAGCAGTTCTTC.

At least ten counts were recorded for this clonotype. This chain joins TRBV28 and TRBJ1-2; D is unresolved. The CDR3 sequence is 12 residues long. Germline V gene data show CDR1 as MDHEN and CDR2 as SYDVKM. The V and J ends lost 8 bases and 1 base respectively, with 8 bases between them. CDR3 in DNA: TGTGCCAGCTTGACAAATAACTATGGCTACACCTTC. This codes for CASLTNNYGYTF.

With regard to this clonotype: This sequence is one base from a far larger clone and is likely a read error. J is TRBJ2-5 and V is TRBV6-1, with 10 bases that match TRBD2. The ends lost 3 bases at V and 11 bases at J; junction bases unmatched: 18. The CDR3 has 17 amino acids. Germline values: CDR1 MNHNS, CDR2 SASEGT. CDR3 nucleotides: TGTGCCAGCAGTGATTCGGGACTAGCGAGCTCCTACAATGAGCAGTACTTC. It yields the protein CASSDSGLASSYNEQYF.

This clonotype came up a few times. The chain combines TRBV12-3 or TRBV12-4 with TRBJ2-1; 7 bases line up with TRBD2. The CDR3 runs 13 residues. The V segment lost 8 bases and the J segment 5 bases; nucleotides outside the gene matches: 6. This CDR3 is CASGGRVNNEQFF. The CDR3 DNA sequence: TGTGCCAGCGGAGGGAGGGTGAACAATGAGCAGTTCTTC.

The sample holds many counts of this clonotype. The J gene is TRBJ2-1, the V gene TRBV28; D remains ambiguous. The CDR3 loop spans 16 amino acids. V was trimmed by 1 base and J by 0 bases, leaving 10 bases between them. Germline lookup yields CDR1 MDHEN and CDR2 SYDVKM. The CDR3 DNA is TGTGCCAGCAGTTTATTCGGCGCGTCCTCCTACAATGAGCAGTTCTTC. It encodes CASSLFGASSYNEQFF.

Turning to this clonotype: A much larger clonotype is one base distant, so this may be a read error. The chain links TRBV7-9 to TRBJ2-1; D gene uncertain. CDR1 and CDR2 (germline): SEHNR, FQNEAQ (reference sequence). V lost 11 bases, J lost 5 bases, and 19 bases lay in between. This CDR3 contains 14 residues. The CDR3 sequence is CAGLSLTEHNEQFF. In nucleotides, the CDR3 is TGTGCCGGCTTGTCACTCACGGAACACAATGAGCAGTTCTTC.

This rearrangement joins TRBV29-1 to TRBJ2-7; D is tentatively TRBD1 or TRBD2 (5 bases each). The CDR3 totals 14 residues. CDR1 and CDR2 from the germline V gene are SQVTM and ANQGSEA. V lost 0 bases to trimming and J lost 3 bases, with 12 bases between them. CDR3 in DNA: TGCAGCGTTGAAGAAACCGGGACGGACTACGAGCAGTACTTC. Translation gives CSVEETGTDYEQYF.

This clonotype was seen a handful of times. This chain joins TRBV20-1 and TRBJ2-5, with D tentatively TRBD2 (5 bases). Per germline, CDR1 DFQATT and CDR2 SNEGSKA (reference sequence). V shed 6 bases and J shed 2 bases, with 13 bases lying between them. This CDR3 contains 13 residues. This CDR3 reads CSAPLTGQETQYF. The CDR3 DNA sequence: TGCAGTGCACCCCTCACGGGGCAAGAGACCCAGTACTTC.

This clonotype showed up many times. The chain couples TRBV11-2 to TRBJ2-2; D may be TRBD1 (5 bases). The CDR3 spans 15 residues. Germline V lookup: CDR1 SGHAT, CDR2 FQNNGV. V lost 5 bases to trimming and J lost 3 bases, with 13 bases between them. DNA for the CDR3: TGTGCCAGCAGCGCTCCAGGGTCCGACACCGGGGAGCTGTTTTTT. It encodes CASSAPGSDTGELFF. The complete variable domain, with remaining parts taken from reference TRBV11-2 and TRBJ2-2, reads EAGVAQSPRYKIIEKRQSVAFWCNPISGHATLYWYQQILGQGPKLLIQFQNNGVVDDSQLPKDRFSAERLKGVDSTLKIQPAKLEDSAVYLCASSAPGSDTGELFFGEGSRLTVL.

This clonotype appeared many times. This chain uses TRBV2 with TRBJ2-5; D remains ambiguous. V lost 7 bases and J lost 1, with 10 bases in between. CDR1 is SNHLY and CDR2 is FYNNEI in the germline V gene. The CDR3 runs to 13 residues. CDR3 DNA: TGTGCCAGCACTAGGACGGTCCAAGAGACCCAGTACTTC. This sequence encodes CASTRTVQETQYF.

This clonotype has a count of ten or more. V and J are TRBV28 and TRBJ2-3; a weak D match, TRBD1 (6 bases). Trimming removed 6 bases at V and 8 bases at J, with 21 bases between. Germline lookup yields CDR1 MDHEN and CDR2 SYDVKM. This CDR3 spans 15 amino acids. In DNA form, the CDR3 reads TGTGCCAGCAGCCCAGACGCACACGCCAGGGGTACGCAGTATTTT. Translating it yields CASSPDAHARGTQYF.

In this sample, this clonotype turned up a few times. A much larger clone sits a single nucleotide away, making a read error possible. The genes are TRBV12-3 or TRBV12-4 and TRBJ2-2; TRBD2 matches 10 bases. The CDR3 sequence is 16 residues long. The CDR3 bases are TGTGCCAGCACCTTAGCGGGAGGTTCGAACACCAGGGAGCTGTTTTTT. It translates to CASTLAGGSNTRELFF.

This clonotype was seen at least ten times. The rearrangement joins TRBV3-1 to TRBJ2-1, with D possibly being TRBD1 or TRBD2 (5 bases each). Trimming removed 1 base from V and 12 bases from J, with 16 bases in between. Germline-derived CDR1 and CDR2 are LGHDT and YNNKEL (reference sequence). The CDR3 is 14 residues long. CDR3 sequence reads: CASSQVGTDFGQFF. In DNA, the CDR3 is TGTGCCAGCAGCCAAGTAGGGACCGACTTTGGGCAGTTCTTC.

This clonotype was picked up a small number of times. The chain has TRBV28 and TRBJ1-6; 7 nucleotides align to TRBD1. In germline, CDR1 is MDHEN, CDR2 SYDVKM. The V gene end was trimmed by 5 bases and the J gene end by 7 bases; junction bases not matched to a gene: 5. The CDR3 contains 14 residues. The CDR3 sequence is CASSPGQENSPLHF. The DNA of the CDR3 is TGTGCCAGCAGTCCCGGACAGGAGAATTCACCCCTCCACTTT.

The rearrangement links TRBV27 to TRBJ2-7; D may be TRBD2 (5 bases). Germline V lookup: CDR1 MNHEY, CDR2 SMNVEV (reference sequence). The CDR3 consists of 13 residues. The V gene lost 2 bases and the J gene lost 5 bases, with 10 bases spanning the gap. The CDR3 loop is CASSLLSGNEQYF. The CDR3, as DNA: TGTGCCAGCAGTTTACTCTCGGGGAACGAGCAGTACTTC.

At least ten counts were recorded for this clonotype. The chain combines TRBV5-1 with TRBJ2-3; D perhaps matches TRBD1 (6 bases). V lost 4 bases, J lost 3 bases, and 15 bases lay in between. This CDR3 spans 15 amino acids. CDR1 SGHRS and CDR2 YFSETQ come from the germline V gene. CDR3 in DNA: TGCGCCAGCAGCCGAGACAGGTCGGGGACAGATACGCAGTATTTT. Translation gives CASSRDRSGTDTQYF. The entire variable domain, with the rest obtained from reference TRBV5-1 and TRBJ2-3, is as follows: KAGVTQTPRYLIKTRGQQVTLSCSPISGHRSVSWYQQTPGQGLQFLFEYFSETQRNKGNFPGRFSGRQFSNSRSEMNVSTLELGDSALYLCASSRDRSGTDTQYFGPGTRLTVL.